A single sample is the source of the 30 T cell receptor beta chains below, sequenced in a study of cytotoxic CD8 clonotypes in ibrutinib-treated CLL. Profiling relied on immunoSEQ multiplex PCR, and the TCRdb table lists in-frame clones only, not all of them. The profile shows more than 25,000 clones, 70% to 80% of them singletons. The sequencing used PBMCs, collected after 36 months of ibrutinib treatment. The receptors come from a human donor with chronic lymphocytic leukemia.

The CDR3 DNA is TGTGCCACCAGCCACCGGGACACCAATCAGCCCCAGCATTTT. It yields the protein CATSHRDTNQPQHF. The genes are TRBV15 and TRBJ1-5, with D perhaps matching TRBD1 (6 bases). The germline CDR1 and CDR2 sequences are LNHNV and YYDKDF (reference sequence). The CDR3 totals 14 residues. V was clipped by 5 bases and J by 3 bases, with 11 bases between them.

The chain combines TRBV5-1 with TRBJ1-6; no reliable D call. V was clipped by 6 bases and J by 7 bases, with 11 bases between them. Germline CDR1 SGHRS, CDR2 YFSETQ. The CDR3 is 13 amino acids. The CDR3, as DNA: TGCGCCAGCACCGAGGGAGAGAATTCACCCCTCCACTTT. This codes for CASTEGENSPLHF.

Here the CDR3 reads CASSISWGDSPLHF. The CDR3 DNA sequence: TGTGCCAGTAGTATAAGCTGGGGGGATTCACCCCTCCACTTT. The V and J genes are TRBV19 and TRBJ1-6; D might be TRBD1 (5 bases). Trimming stripped 2 bases from V and 8 bases from J, with 10 bases between. The CDR3 sequence is 14 residues long. The germline CDR1 and CDR2 sequences are LNHDA and SQIVND (reference sequence).

This chain uses TRBV5-4 with TRBJ1-2; TRBD1 might be the D (5 bases). The germline V gene encodes CDR1 SGHNT and CDR2 YYREEE (reference sequence). Deletions cut 4 bases from V and 2 bases from J, with 12 bases between. The CDR3 runs to 14 residues. The CDR3 region has the DNA TGTGCCAGCAGCCCCCGTGGGGGAAACTATGGCTACACCTTC. Translating gives CASSPRGGNYGYTF.

The table lists this clone with a count of one. The chain couples TRBV15 to TRBJ2-3, with TRBD1 as a possible D gene (6 bases). The CDR3 has 22 amino acids. The germline gives CDR1 LNHNV, CDR2 YYDKDF (reference sequence). Deletions cut 0 bases from V and 4 bases from J, with 32 bases between. In DNA form, the CDR3 reads TGTGCCACCAGCAGAGATCGGGTAGTGTGGGGGCTTATCCCCCGTCGCGCAGATACGCAGTATTTT. Its protein is CATSRDRVVWGLIPRRADTQYF.

The chain employs TRBV7-2 and TRBJ1-6; possibly TRBD1 for D (5 bases). Trimming cost V 5 bases and J 0 bases, with 17 bases left between them. Germline V lookup: CDR1 SGHTA, CDR2 FQGNSA. The CDR3 consists of 18 residues. CDR3 sequence reads: CASSRPRPGGSYNSPLHF. The CDR3 bases are TGTGCCAGCAGCCGCCCCCGGCCGGGGGGCTCCTATAATTCACCCCTCCACTTT.

The CDR3 reads CASSLVALIRNEQFF. The CDR3 DNA follows: TGTGCCAGCAGTTTAGTAGCGCTCATAAGGAATGAGCAGTTCTTC. The gene calls are TRBV28 and TRBJ2-1, with D tentatively TRBD2 (5 bases). V lost 2 bases and J lost 7, with 15 bases in between. The length of the CDR3 is 15 residues. CDR1 and CDR2 from the germline V gene are MDHEN and SYDVKM.

This chain links TRBV7-6 with TRBJ2-5, with D unresolved. Germline assignment: CDR1 SGHVS and CDR2 FNYEAQ. This CDR3 spans 15 amino acids. Deletions cut 1 base from V and 0 bases from J, with 9 bases between. The CDR3 DNA follows: TGTGCCAGCAGCTTAGACGGGCTGTACCAAGAGACCCAGTACTTC. Its protein is CASSLDGLYQETQYF.

This clone has a handful of counts. At the DNA level, this CDR3 is encoded by other sequences in the same sample as well. V and J are TRBV4-2 and TRBJ1-1, with a possible D match to TRBD1 (5 bases). Germline lookup yields CDR1 LGHNA and CDR2 YNFKEQ. The length of the CDR3 is 14 residues. Trimming took off 3 bases at V and 1 base at J, with 9 bases between the two ends. CDR3 protein: CASSQDDRNTEAFF. Here the CDR3 DNA reads TGTGCCAGCAGCCAGGATGACAGGAACACTGAAGCTTTCTTT.

This clone showed up just a few times. The rearrangement links TRBV15 to TRBJ1-2; TRBD1 matches at 11 bases. Germline V CDR1 and CDR2: LNHNV, YYDKDF (reference sequence). V lost 3 bases and J lost 2; bases outside the gene matches: 2. The CDR3 totals 15 residues. CDR3 DNA: TGTGCCACCAGCAGGGGGGACAGGGGGAACTATGGCTACACCTTC. This encodes CATSRGDRGNYGYTF.

The gene calls are TRBV6-6 and TRBJ1-4; D unclear. The V end lost 7 bases, the J end lost 4 bases, and 13 bases lay between the germline ends. This CDR3 has 14 residues. The germline gives CDR1 MNHNY, CDR2 SVGAGI (reference sequence). In DNA, the CDR3 is TGTGCCAGCACCCTCTTCGGGCTTAATGAAAAACTGTTTTTT. Translation: CASTLFGLNEKLFF.

The chain carries TRBV4-1 and TRBJ2-2; no definite D call. The germline gives CDR1 MGHRA, CDR2 YSYEKL. The CDR3 is 14 amino acids. V lost 2 bases and J 1 base, leaving 5 bases between the germline ends. The CDR3 loop reads CASSQFLNTGELFF. CDR3 nucleotide sequence: TGCGCCAGCAGCCAATTCCTGAACACCGGGGAGCTGTTTTTT.

The gene calls are TRBV5-4 and TRBJ2-2, with 7 bases that match TRBD2. CDR3 length: 15 amino acids. Germline V lookup: CDR1 SGHNT, CDR2 YYREEE (reference sequence). V shed 4 bases and J 0 bases; nucleotides not matched to a gene: 3. In DNA form, the CDR3 reads TGTGCCAGCAGCCCTGGGGGGGCGAACACCGGGGAGCTGTTTTTT. It yields the protein CASSPGGANTGELFF.

The chain combines TRBV18 with TRBJ1-1, with no clear D. This CDR3 region has 17 residues. Germline CDR1 reads KGHSH; CDR2 reads LQKENI. Trimming left V 0 bases short and J 5 bases short, with 19 bases between. CDR3 protein: CASSPPGLGWVRTEAFF. CDR3 DNA: TGTGCCAGCTCACCACCGGGTCTAGGATGGGTGAGAACTGAAGCTTTCTTT.

The J gene is TRBJ2-7, the V gene TRBV11-3, with D possibly called TRBD1 or TRBD2 (5 bases each). Trimming shortened V by 5 bases and J by 3 bases, and 11 bases separated the two germline ends. CDR1 and CDR2 from the germline V gene are SGHNT and YENEEA. The CDR3 totals 13 residues. The CDR3 coding sequence is TGTGCCAGCAGCGCGAGGGGTGACTACGAGCAGTACTTC. This encodes CASSARGDYEQYF.

The genes are TRBV6-1 and TRBJ1-1; D possibly corresponds to TRBD1 (6 bases). From germline, CDR1 is MNHNS and CDR2 SASEGT. V shed 6 bases and J shed 0 bases, with 17 bases lying between them. The CDR3 has 16 amino acids. Here the CDR3 DNA reads TGTGCCAGCAGCGAAACCCCAGGGGCAATGAACACTGAAGCTTTCTTT. Translated, it gives CASSETPGAMNTEAFF.

The genes are TRBV19 and TRBJ2-2; 11 bases fit TRBD2. This CDR3 comprises 16 residues. Germline loops: CDR1 LNHDA, CDR2 SQIVND (reference sequence). V lost 3 bases, J lost 5 bases, and 5 bases stayed unmatched. The CDR3 sequence: CASSIVAGGPTGELFF. The DNA of the CDR3 is TGTGCCAGTAGTATTGTAGCGGGGGGGCCGACCGGGGAGCTGTTTTTT.

This clone was counted a few times. The DNA of the CDR3 is TGTGCCAGCAGCAAATCGAGGCATTTT. Translated, it gives CASSKSRHF. The chain recombines TRBV21-1 with TRBJ1-5. TRBV21-1 is recorded as a pseudogene. This CDR3 has 9 residues.

This clone occurred a few times. The CDR3 DNA sequence: TGCAGCGTTAGTATTGCCGGCTATGGCTACACCTTC. Translated: CSVSIAGYGYTF. The V and J genes are TRBV29-1 and TRBJ1-2; D is unresolved. The CDR3 covers 12 residues. Germline V gives CDR1 SQVTM, CDR2 ANQGSEA. The ends were cut back, 5 bases at V and 4 bases at J, with 11 bases in the middle.

The chain employs TRBV7-9 and TRBJ2-1; D uncertain. The ends were cut back, 0 bases at V and 4 bases at J, with 1 base in the middle. The CDR3 covers 12 residues. CDR1 is SEHNR, CDR2 FQNEAQ, per germline (reference sequence). The CDR3 here is CASSLAYNEQFF. The CDR3 region has the DNA TGTGCCAGCAGCTTAGCGTACAATGAGCAGTTCTTC.

This clone showed up just a few times. V usage is TRBV7-9 and J usage is TRBJ1-5; 9 nucleotides align to TRBD1. Germline-derived CDR1 and CDR2 are SEHNR and FQNEAQ (reference sequence). The CDR3 length is 15 residues. The junction had 2 bases not matched to a gene; V was cut back by 1 base and J by 4 bases. The CDR3 nucleotides read TGTGCCAGCAGCTTAGGGGGGACAGGGAATCAGCCCCAGCATTTT. Translating gives CASSLGGTGNQPQHF.

This clone was picked up a small number of times. This chain joins TRBV20-1 and TRBJ1-1; no reliable D call. Trimming took off 8 bases at V and 6 bases at J, with 7 bases between the two ends. Looked up from germline, CDR1 is DFQATT and CDR2 is SNEGSKA (reference sequence). The CDR3 runs to 9 residues. The CDR3 coding sequence is TGCAGTCCTCGTCCTGAAGCTTTCTTT. This translates into CSPRPEAFF.

This sequence joins TRBV7-9 and TRBJ2-5; 7 bases match TRBD1. Germline lookup yields CDR1 SEHNR and CDR2 FQNEAQ (reference sequence). Losses at the gene ends were 0 bases for V and 2 bases for J; bases not matched to a gene: 3. The CDR3 covers 15 residues. CDR3 residues: CASSLAGQSQETQYF. The CDR3 coding sequence is TGTGCCAGCAGCTTAGCGGGACAGTCTCAAGAGACCCAGTACTTC.

The chain recombines TRBV7-9 with TRBJ2-4; D gene unclear. Germline loops: CDR1 SEHNR, CDR2 FQNEAQ (reference sequence). The V gene lost 5 bases and the J gene lost 7 bases, with 21 bases spanning the gap. The CDR3 is 16 residues long. The CDR3 here is CASSLDWTLDGNIQYF. CDR3 coding DNA: TGTGCCAGCAGCCTAGATTGGACGCTGGATGGTAACATTCAGTACTTC.

V gene TRBV2 combines with J gene TRBJ1-2, with 8 bases matching TRBD1. The V segment lost 4 bases and the J segment 7 bases; nucleotides outside the gene matches: 11. CDR3 length equals 15 residues. Germline V gene lookup returns CDR1 SNHLY and CDR2 FYNNEI. The CDR3 region is CASSGPGGEMSGYTF. The CDR3 DNA sequence: TGTGCCAGCAGTGGGCCAGGGGGCGAAATGAGTGGCTACACCTTC.

Here the CDR3 reads CASSLYGELNQPQHF. CDR3 nucleotides: TGTGCCAGCAGCTTATATGGGGAACTTAATCAGCCCCAGCATTTT. The chain has TRBV7-2 and TRBJ1-5; D not certain. The CDR3 length is 15 residues. From germline, CDR1 is SGHTA and CDR2 FQGNSA. V was clipped by 2 bases and J by 4 bases, with 12 bases between them.

This chain connects TRBV4-2 to TRBJ2-7; 8 bases fit TRBD1. Trimming cost V 0 bases and J 3 bases; bases outside gene matches: 4. CDR1 LGHNA and CDR2 YNFKEQ come from the germline V gene. The CDR3 totals 15 residues. The CDR3 here is CASSQEQGGFYEQYF. Written as DNA, the CDR3 is TGTGCCAGCAGCCAAGAACAGGGGGGATTCTACGAGCAGTACTTC.

The rearrangement joins TRBV7-3 to TRBJ2-1, with TRBD1 matching over 8 bases. The V and J ends lost 10 bases and 1 base, in that order; junction bases with no gene match: 15. This CDR3 comprises 17 residues. The germline V gene has CDR1 SGHTA and CDR2 FQGTGA. For the CDR3, the DNA is TGTGCCATCCCGGACAGGGCTTGGGTTGGGTCCTACAATGAGCAGTTCTTC. Translated: CAIPDRAWVGSYNEQFF.

The chain carries TRBV19 and TRBJ2-7, with a weak D call TRBD1 (6 bases). The CDR3 is made up of 15 amino acids. Germline-derived CDR1 and CDR2 are LNHDA and SQIVND (reference sequence). Trimming left V 6 bases short and J 6 bases short, with 21 bases between. CDR3 nucleotide sequence: TGTGCCAGTAGCTCCCAACTACAGGGTTCCGCCGAGCAGTACTTC. Amino acid sequence: CASSSQLQGSAEQYF.

The chain carries TRBV19 and TRBJ1-5; 7 bases are a match to TRBD1. V shed 7 bases, J shed 3 bases, and the junction held 9 bases outside the gene matches. Germline V gives CDR1 LNHDA, CDR2 SQIVND (reference sequence). The CDR3 consists of 15 residues. CDR3 nucleotide sequence: TGTGCCAGTACCTCGGGACAGCTTTTCAATCAGCCCCAGCATTTT. Its protein product is CASTSGQLFNQPQHF.